Listed below are T cell receptor beta chains from one sample, sequenced in a study of CD8+CD57+ T cells in acquired aplastic anemia. MiXCR was run by TCRdb on the reads, yielding one entry per CDR3 protein. The profile covers about 210,000 distinct CDR3 sequences, with approximately 35% appearing a single time and around 1.1% taken by the ten largest. Sequenced: sorted CD4+, CD8+, or CD8+CD57+ T cells (not recorded which) from PBMCs. The source of these receptors is a human donor in good health, serving as a control. The CDR3 runs from the conserved cysteine through the conserved F or W. The order of the fields is CDR3 protein, CDR3 DNA, clone size, J gene, CDR3 length, V gene, D gene. The D gene is left open where the match is weak. For some rows the clone size is stated as once, few or many, or as a class when expanded; others skip it.

CASSPLAASGEQYF	TGTGCCAGCTCACCACTAGCGGCCTCCGGGGAGCAGTACTTC	.	TRBJ2-7	14	TRBV18	.
CASSRQREKLFF	TGTGCCAGCAGCAGACAGCGGGAAAAACTGTTTTTT	.	TRBJ1-4	12	TRBV7-2	.
CAWRSKGGGEKLFF	TGTGCCTGGAGGAGTAAAGGCGGGGGTGAAAAACTGTTTTTT	.	TRBJ1-4	14	TRBV30	.
CASLLGPSGGTQYF	TGTGCCAGCCTACTAGGCCCGAGCGGGGGGACCCAGTACTTC	.	TRBJ2-5	14	TRBV6-1	TRBD2
CASSLVVASWDTQYF	TGCGCCAGCAGCTTGGTAGTCGCCTCGTGGGATACGCAGTATTTT	.	TRBJ2-3	15	TRBV5-1	.
CASSYTSGIFTDTQYF	TGTGCCAGCAGTTACACTAGCGGAATATTCACAGATACGCAGTATTTT	few	TRBJ2-3	16	TRBV10-3	TRBD2
CSVVPQGQLAKNIQYF	TGCAGCGTTGTCCCCCAGGGCCAACTAGCCAAAAACATTCAGTACTTC	many	TRBJ2-4	16	TRBV29-1	.
CASRPAGSGQPQHF	TGTGCCAGCAGGCCGGCGGGGTCGGGTCAGCCCCAGCATTTT	.	TRBJ1-5	14	TRBV2	.
CSARAGTSGRARGDEQYF	TGCAGTGCTAGAGCGGGGACTAGCGGGAGGGCCCGGGGGGACGAGCAGTACTTC	.	TRBJ2-7	18	TRBV20-1	TRBD2
CASSQDKRTDTQYF	TGCGCCAGCAGCCAAGATAAGAGAACAGATACGCAGTATTTT	.	TRBJ2-3	14	TRBV4-1	.
CASNTESAPGLWYEQYF	TGTGCCAGCAACACAGAATCAGCACCCGGTTTATGGTACGAGCAGTACTTC	once	TRBJ2-7	17	TRBV9	.
CATSDAKDRGSYGYTF	TGTGCCACCAGTGATGCCAAGGACAGGGGATCCTATGGCTACACCTTC	many	TRBJ1-2	16	TRBV24-1	TRBD1
CASSSGVDQPQHF	TGTGCCAGCAGCAGTGGGGTGGATCAGCCCCAGCATTTT	.	TRBJ1-5	13	TRBV7-2	.
CASSTRSNEQFF	TGTGCCAGCAGCACCCGTTCGAATGAGCAGTTCTTC	.	TRBJ2-1	12	TRBV27	.
CASANLDAGVVTDTQYF	TGTGCTAGTGCCAACCTAGACGCGGGAGTGGTTACAGATACGCAGTATTTT	.	TRBJ2-3	17	TRBV12-5	TRBD2
CSVQREGPDTQYF	TGCAGTGTTCAGCGGGAGGGTCCAGATACGCAGTATTTT	many	TRBJ2-3	13	TRBV20-1	TRBD2
CSARVLMGGFWTGETQYF	TGCAGTGCTAGAGTTCTAATGGGGGGGTTTTGGACAGGAGAGACCCAGTACTTC	.	TRBJ2-5	18	TRBV20-1	.